The T cell receptor beta chain under discussion was sequenced for a study of human T cells and chemical hapten exposure. Time point given: pre-sensitization, week 0. The sample's treatment: therapeutic diphenylcyclopropenone sensitization with weekly scalp DPC. With 6 bases removed from V and 0 bases from J, the gap between germline ends came to 8 bases. Germline V gene lookup returns CDR1 SQVTM and CDR2 ANQGSEA. CDR3 size: 12 residues. TCRdb recomputed calls from the RACE reads with MiXCR, one row per CDR3 protein. The sample has some 90,000 distinct CDR3 sequences; 8.5% are singletons. The sample holds many counts of this clonotype.

The V gene is TRBV29-1, the J gene TRBJ2-5; D gene ambiguous. The sequencing used whole blood, collected in connection with sensitization to the hapten diphenylcyclopropenone (DPC). The TCR sequence derives from a man between 40 and 49 years old with alopecia areata. Some clones in this sample may be carry-over from other donors' samples. DNA of the CDR3: TGCAGCGTAGCGAGTAACCAAGAGACCCAGTACTTC. It is translated as CSVASNQETQYF. Using reference TRBV29-1 and TRBJ2-5 for the parts outside the CDR3, the full variable domain is SAVISQKPSRDICQRGTSLTIQCQVDSQVTMMFWYRQQPGQSLTLIATANQGSEATYESGFVIDKFPISRPNLTFSTLTVSNMSPEDSSIYLCSVASNQETQYFGPGTRLLVL.